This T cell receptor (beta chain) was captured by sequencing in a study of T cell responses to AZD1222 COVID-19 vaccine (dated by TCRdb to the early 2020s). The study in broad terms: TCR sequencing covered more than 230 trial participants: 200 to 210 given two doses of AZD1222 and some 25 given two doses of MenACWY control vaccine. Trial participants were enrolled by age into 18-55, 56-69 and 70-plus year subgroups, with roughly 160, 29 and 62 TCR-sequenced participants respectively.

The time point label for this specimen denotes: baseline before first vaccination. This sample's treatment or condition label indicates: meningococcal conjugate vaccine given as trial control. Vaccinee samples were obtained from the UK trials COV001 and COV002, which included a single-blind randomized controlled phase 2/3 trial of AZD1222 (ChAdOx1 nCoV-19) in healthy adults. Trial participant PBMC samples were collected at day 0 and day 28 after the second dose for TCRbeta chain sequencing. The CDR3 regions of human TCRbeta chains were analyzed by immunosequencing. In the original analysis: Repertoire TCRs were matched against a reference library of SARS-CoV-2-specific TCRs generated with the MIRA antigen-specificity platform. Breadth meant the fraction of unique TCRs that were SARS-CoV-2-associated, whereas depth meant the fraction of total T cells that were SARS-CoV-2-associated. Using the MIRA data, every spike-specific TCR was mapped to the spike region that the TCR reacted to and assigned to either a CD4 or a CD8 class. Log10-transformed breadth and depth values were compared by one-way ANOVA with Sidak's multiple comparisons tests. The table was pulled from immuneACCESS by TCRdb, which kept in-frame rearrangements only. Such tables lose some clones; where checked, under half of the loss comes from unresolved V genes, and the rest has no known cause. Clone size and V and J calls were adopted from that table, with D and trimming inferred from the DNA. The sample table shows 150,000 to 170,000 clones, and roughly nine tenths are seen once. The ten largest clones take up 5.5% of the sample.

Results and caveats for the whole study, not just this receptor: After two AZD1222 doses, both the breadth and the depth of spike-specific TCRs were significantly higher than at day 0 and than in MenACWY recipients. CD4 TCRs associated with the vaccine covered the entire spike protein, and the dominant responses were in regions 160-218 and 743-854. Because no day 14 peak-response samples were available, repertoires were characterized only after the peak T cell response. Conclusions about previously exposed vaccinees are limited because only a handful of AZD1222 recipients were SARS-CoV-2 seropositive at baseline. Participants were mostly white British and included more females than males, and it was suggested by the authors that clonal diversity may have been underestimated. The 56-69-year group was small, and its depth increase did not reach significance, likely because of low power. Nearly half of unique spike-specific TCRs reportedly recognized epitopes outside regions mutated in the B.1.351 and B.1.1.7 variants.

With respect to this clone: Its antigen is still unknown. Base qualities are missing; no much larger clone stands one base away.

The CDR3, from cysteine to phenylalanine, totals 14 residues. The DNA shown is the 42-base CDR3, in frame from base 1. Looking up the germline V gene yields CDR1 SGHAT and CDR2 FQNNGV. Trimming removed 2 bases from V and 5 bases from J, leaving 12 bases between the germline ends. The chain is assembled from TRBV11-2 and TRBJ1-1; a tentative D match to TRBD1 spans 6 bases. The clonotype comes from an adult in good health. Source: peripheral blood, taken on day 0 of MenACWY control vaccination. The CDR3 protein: CASSLTGTGTEAFF. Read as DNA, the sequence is TGTGCCAGCAGCTTAACAGGGACGGGAACTGAAGCTTTCTTT.